The next 21 T cell receptor beta chains were all read from a single sample in a study of shared T cell receptors in the human thymus. The method was immunoSEQ multiplex PCR; TCRdb's version includes in-frame clones alone and lacks a portion of them. The sample lists about 660,000 clones; roughly 90% were seen once. These records were also assigned to another study, of human thymus T cells.

Specimen: thymocytes. These receptors originate from a boy younger than two with a congenital heart defect.

The gene calls are TRBV5-6 and TRBJ2-7; TRBD2 agrees at 7 bases. Germline V gene sequence: CDR1 SGHDT, CDR2 YYEEEE. This CDR3 has 16 residues. The junction had 7 bases not matched to a gene; V was cut back by 0 bases and J by 1 base. The CDR3 sequence: CASSLDRLADSYEQYF. DNA of the CDR3: TGTGCCAGCAGCTTGGATCGGCTAGCGGATTCCTACGAGCAGTACTTC.

The chain carries TRBV6-5 and TRBJ1-1; D might be TRBD1 (5 bases). This CDR3 is 15 amino acids long. The V and J ends lost 2 bases and 4 bases respectively, with 14 bases between them. The germline CDR1 and CDR2 sequences are MNHEY and SVGAGI. The CDR3 protein is CASSYSAGVSTEAFF. CDR3 sequence (DNA): TGTGCCAGCAGTTACAGCGCGGGGGTGAGCACTGAAGCTTTCTTT.

The chain is built from TRBV30 and TRBJ2-4; 11 bases line up with TRBD2. Germline CDR1 reads GTSNPN; CDR2 reads SVGIG (reference sequence). The J segment lost 0 bases and the V segment lost 0 bases, leaving 7 bases of the junction unmatched. This CDR3 has 18 amino acids. The CDR3 sequence is CAWSVYSGRDVAKNIQYF. For the CDR3, the DNA is TGTGCCTGGAGTGTATATAGCGGGAGGGACGTAGCCAAAAACATTCAGTACTTC.

The V gene is TRBV5-6, the J gene TRBJ2-7; the D gene is possibly TRBD1 (6 bases). Trimming stripped 3 bases from V and 5 bases from J, with 15 bases between. The CDR3 length is 14 residues. In germline, CDR1 is SGHDT, CDR2 YYEEEE. The DNA of the CDR3 is TGTGCCAGCAGCTGGGGGACACCCCTTGACGAGCAGTACTTC. Its protein product is CASSWGTPLDEQYF.

This clone was recorded only once. The genes are TRBV5-1 and TRBJ2-7, with 12 positions matching TRBD2. V lost 4 bases, J lost 0 bases, and 8 bases stayed unmatched. This CDR3 spans 17 amino acids. Germline CDR1 is SGHRS and CDR2 is YFSETQ. The CDR3 here is CASSPGLAGLSSYEQYF. Written as DNA, the CDR3 is TGCGCCAGCAGCCCGGGACTAGCGGGTTTATCCTCCTACGAGCAGTACTTC.

The chain employs TRBV27 and TRBJ2-5; 8 nucleotides line up with TRBD2. This CDR3 spans 15 amino acids. V lost 5 bases, J lost 2 bases, and 7 bases stayed unmatched. Per germline, CDR1 MNHEY and CDR2 SMNVEV (reference sequence). This CDR3 reads CASSGSGGGQETQYF. The CDR3 DNA reads as TGTGCCAGCAGTGGGAGCGGGGGTGGACAAGAGACCCAGTACTTC.

The chain couples TRBV11-3 to TRBJ2-7; maybe TRBD1 (5 bases). This CDR3 has 16 amino acids. The germline V gene has CDR1 SGHNT and CDR2 YENEEA. V lost 5 bases, J lost 2 bases, and 19 bases lay in between. The CDR3 DNA is TGTGCCAGCAGCCTAGGGTTTCGGACACTTACCTACGAGCAGTACTTC. Amino acid sequence: CASSLGFRTLTYEQYF.

The chain has TRBV30 and TRBJ1-1; 8 bases match TRBD1. The CDR3 has 14 residues. Unmatched junction bases numbered 5, after V lost 2 bases and J lost 3 bases. Germline-derived CDR1 and CDR2 are GTSNPN and SVGIG (reference sequence). This CDR3 reads CAWSSRQGHTEAFF. In DNA form, the CDR3 reads TGTGCCTGGAGTTCCCGACAGGGGCACACTGAAGCTTTCTTT.

The chain couples TRBV14 to TRBJ2-7; 10 bases align to TRBD2. In germline, CDR1 is SGHDN, CDR2 FVKESK. The CDR3 has 16 residues. After removal of 1 base from V and 5 bases from J, the junction contained 8 bases not matched to a gene. CDR3 nucleotide sequence: TGTGCCAGCAGCCAAGTTGGAGCGGGAGGGGTCCACGAGCAGTACTTC. Its translation: CASSQVGAGGVHEQYF.

This clone was detected a few times. The rearrangement uses TRBV6-5 and TRBJ2-5; 12 nucleotides align to TRBD2. Germline V lookup: CDR1 MNHEY, CDR2 SVGAGI. Unmatched junction bases numbered 7, after V lost 0 bases and J lost 8 bases. The CDR3 has 16 amino acids. CDR3 bases: TGTGCCAGCAGTTACTCGAAAGGACTAGCGGGACTTACCCAGTACTTC. Translating gives CASSYSKGLAGLTQYF.

The genes are TRBV7-9 and TRBJ1-4; tentative D call: TRBD1 (5 bases). Germline loops: CDR1 SEHNR, CDR2 FQNEAQ (reference sequence). Deletions cut 6 bases from V and 4 bases from J, with 15 bases between. The CDR3 consists of 15 residues. The CDR3 is CASSHIRGYNEKLFF. In nucleotides, the CDR3 is TGTGCCAGCAGTCATATTCGGGGGTATAATGAAAAACTGTTTTTT.

In DNA form, the CDR3 reads TGTGCCAGCAGCCAAGATTGGGGCCGGGACAACTACGAGCAGTACTTC. This codes for CASSQDWGRDNYEQYF. The chain employs TRBV4-2 and TRBJ2-7, with D possibly matching TRBD1 (6 bases). The germline gives CDR1 LGHNA, CDR2 YNFKEQ. The CDR3 is made up of 16 amino acids. Trimming took 0 bases from V and 3 from J, leaving 15 bases between them.

This clone came up a few times. This chain joins TRBV10-2 and TRBJ2-7; TRBD2 matches at 10 bases. Germline V gene lookup returns CDR1 WSHSY and CDR2 SAAADI. This CDR3 is built from 16 residues. Germline trimming cut 8 bases from V and 7 bases from J; bases unmatched to any gene: 17. The CDR3, as DNA: TGCGCCAGCGGGGGACTAGCGCTCAACCCTGCCCGGGAGCAGTACTTC. It is translated as CASGGLALNPAREQYF.

There are a few counts of this clone. The chain links TRBV7-2 to TRBJ2-5; D call uncertain. This CDR3 spans 14 amino acids. Trimming shortened V by 1 base and J by 5 bases, and 11 bases separated the two germline ends. CDR1 and CDR2 from the germline V gene are SGHTA and FQGNSA. CDR3 protein: CASSLGAGKETQYF. Written as DNA, the CDR3 is TGTGCCAGCAGCTTAGGGGCAGGCAAGGAGACCCAGTACTTC.

This clone was found a few times. The CDR3 nucleotides are TGTGCCATCAGCACAGGGGGCTATGGCTACACCTTC. It specifies CAISTGGYGYTF. This sequence joins TRBV10-3 and TRBJ1-2; 8 bases fit TRBD1. Per germline, CDR1 ENHRY and CDR2 SYGVKD. Trimming cost V 6 bases and J 4 bases; bases outside gene matches: 1. The CDR3 extends over 12 amino acids.

V and J are TRBV28 and TRBJ2-1, with TRBD2 matching 8 bases. J lost 1 base, V lost 7 bases, and 6 bases had no gene match. The germline V gene encodes CDR1 MDHEN and CDR2 SYDVKM. The CDR3 covers 15 residues. The CDR3 is CASMSGRRSYNEQFF. CDR3 nucleotide sequence: TGTGCCAGCATGAGCGGGAGAAGATCCTACAATGAGCAGTTCTTC.

The V call is TRBV9, the J call TRBJ2-2, with unresolved D. Per the germline V gene, CDR1 is SGDLS and CDR2 is YYNGEE. The CDR3 has 14 amino acids. Trimming took off 4 bases at V and 7 bases at J, with 14 bases between the two ends. The CDR3 is CASSSHTRGGELFF. In nucleotides, the CDR3 is TGTGCCAGCAGCTCCCACACCCGTGGCGGGGAGCTGTTTTTT.

The gene calls are TRBV27 and TRBJ2-7, with TRBD1 matching 9 bases. This CDR3 region has 13 residues. The germline CDR1 and CDR2 sequences are MNHEY and SMNVEV (reference sequence). The V segment lost 5 bases and the J segment 3 bases; nucleotides outside the gene matches: 2. CDR3 amino acids: CASSGTGFYEQYF. CDR3 nucleotides: TGTGCCAGCAGTGGGACAGGGTTCTACGAGCAGTACTTC.

The CDR3 DNA reads TGTGCCAGCAGTGAAGGAACAGGTGAAAGCTATGGCTACACCTTC. As protein: CASSEGTGESYGYTF. The chain combines TRBV6-1 with TRBJ1-2; a weak D match, TRBD1 (5 bases). From germline, CDR1 is MNHNS and CDR2 SASEGT. This CDR3 is built from 15 residues. Trimming removed 1 base at V and 4 bases at J, with 13 bases between.

This clone was observed once. The chain is built from TRBV4-2 and TRBJ2-1, with D maybe TRBD1 (5 bases). Germline loops: CDR1 LGHNA, CDR2 YNFKEQ. Trimming stripped 0 bases from V and 6 bases from J, with 12 bases between. CDR3 size: 15 residues. The DNA of the CDR3 is TGTGCCAGCAGCCAAGATGGGGCAGCGAGCAATGAGCAGTTCTTC. Translated: CASSQDGAASNEQFF.

The rearrangement uses TRBV11-3 and TRBJ2-5; 10 bases fit TRBD2. CDR1 SGHNT and CDR2 YENEEA come from the germline V gene. V lost 5 bases to trimming and J lost 4 bases; unmatched junction nucleotides: 10. The CDR3 length is 16 residues. CDR3 sequence reads: CASSLRTSGGGETQYF. In DNA, the CDR3 is TGTGCCAGCAGCCTACGGACTAGCGGTGGGGGAGAGACCCAGTACTTC. The variable domain in full, completed from reference TRBV11-3 and TRBJ2-5, reads EAGVVQSPRYKIIEKKQPVAFWCNPISGHNTLYWYLQNLGQGPELLIRYENEEAVDDSQLPKDRFSAERLKGVDSTLKIQPAELGDSAVYLCASSLRTSGGGETQYFGPGTRLLVL.